One sample yielded the 3 T cell receptor beta chains listed below, sequenced in a study of radiotherapy plus CTLA-4 blockade in lung cancer. This table comes from immunoSEQ multiplex PCR, and its TCRdb copy is limited to in-frame clones, with some not included. The data contain tens of thousands of clones, 86% of them seen just once; the ten biggest clones take up approximately 2.2%. The sequencing used peripheral blood, collected from a patient treated with radiotherapy plus ipilimumab. These receptors came from a human donor with non-small cell lung cancer who had a partial response to radiotherapy plus ipilimumab.

The chain links TRBV28 to TRBJ1-1; tentative D call: TRBD1 (5 bases). The CDR3 is 15 residues long. The germline V gene has CDR1 MDHEN and CDR2 SYDVKM. V dropped 7 bases and J dropped 0 bases, with 15 bases sitting between them. The CDR3 loop is CASIWAGIMNTEAFF. The CDR3 DNA reads TGTGCCAGCATTTGGGCAGGGATCATGAACACTGAAGCTTTCTTT.

Only one count was recorded for this clone. The rearrangement uses TRBV2 and TRBJ1-5; D gene ambiguous. V lost 6 bases to trimming and J lost 6 bases, with 9 bases between them. This CDR3 is 12 amino acids long. Germline V CDR1 and CDR2: SNHLY, FYNNEI. CDR3 coding DNA: TGTGCCAGCAGCCTTGGCCCTCAGCCCCAGCATTTT. Its translation is CASSLGPQPQHF.

The rearrangement links TRBV30 to TRBJ2-4; 9 bases fit TRBD2. CDR3 length: 19 amino acids. With 1 base clipped from V and 0 bases from J, the junction kept 13 bases outside the gene matches. Per germline, CDR1 GTSNPN and CDR2 SVGIG (reference sequence). The CDR3 reads CAWSAKTSGQSLAKNIQYF. CDR3 sequence (DNA): TGTGCCTGGAGTGCTAAAACTAGCGGGCAGTCGCTAGCCAAAAACATTCAGTACTTC.